A single sample gave rise to the 29 T cell receptor beta chains below, sequenced in a study of shared clonotypes between healthy human individuals. Sequencing used immunoSEQ multiplex PCR; TCRdb keeps in-frame clones, though not all of them. The sample has about 1,800,000 clones; about 95% are singletons. As defined, naive CD8 cells were CD45RO-negative and positively selected for CCR7, with terminally differentiated effector memory CD45RA+ cells excluded. Specimen: naive CD8+ T cells sorted from blood. Receptors were obtained from a man aged 18 to 30 in good health.

The rearrangement joins TRBV30 to TRBJ1-6; D is undetermined. CDR1 and CDR2 from the germline V gene are GTSNPN and SVGIG (reference sequence). Trimming took 4 bases from V and 7 from J, leaving 11 bases between them. This CDR3 has 13 residues. The CDR3, as DNA: TGTGCCTGGAACCTGGAAGTCAATTCACCCCTCCACTTT. The encoded protein is CAWNLEVNSPLHF.

This chain joins TRBV7-9 and TRBJ2-1; 8 nucleotides match TRBD2. Germline V gene sequence: CDR1 SEHNR, CDR2 FQNEAQ (reference sequence). There are 13 residues in the CDR3. Unmatched junction bases numbered 5, after V lost 4 bases and J lost 9 bases. The chain's CDR3 is CASSSGLVIEQFF. CDR3 DNA: TGTGCCAGCAGCTCGGGACTAGTTATTGAGCAGTTCTTC.

The rearrangement links TRBV6-6 to TRBJ2-7; 9 bases map to TRBD1. Unmatched junction bases numbered 4, after V lost 0 bases and J lost 4 bases. This CDR3 contains 15 residues. CDR1 is MNHNY, CDR2 SVGAGI, per germline (reference sequence). The CDR3 bases are TGTGCCAGCAGTTACTCTGGGGACAGGGTATACGAGCAGTACTTC. Translated, it gives CASSYSGDRVYEQYF.

As concerns this clone: This sample also contains other DNA sequences that code for the same CDR3. The chain uses TRBV27 and TRBJ2-7, with D possibly being TRBD1 or TRBD2 (5 bases each). V was trimmed by 0 bases and J by 4 bases, leaving 10 bases between them. The CDR3 runs 14 residues. Germline loops: CDR1 MNHEY, CDR2 SMNVEV (reference sequence). The chain's CDR3 is CASSLSGTLYEQYF. CDR3 nucleotide sequence: TGTGCCAGCAGTTTATCCGGGACGTTATACGAGCAGTACTTC.

The chain recombines TRBV28 with TRBJ2-6, with D unclear. The V gene lost 2 bases and the J gene lost 0 bases, with 14 bases spanning the gap. This CDR3 has 18 residues. Germline V gives CDR1 MDHEN, CDR2 SYDVKM. CDR3 sequence (DNA): TGTGCCAGCAGTTTAGGAAGTACGTGGGGCTCTGGGGCCAACGTCCTGACTTTC. It is translated as CASSLGSTWGSGANVLTF. Using reference TRBV28 and TRBJ2-6 for the parts outside the CDR3, the full variable domain is DVKVTQSSRYLVKRTGEKVFLECVQDMDHENMFWYRQDPGLGLRLIYFSYDVKMKEKGDIPEGYSVSREKKERFSLILESASTNQTSMYLCASSLGSTWGSGANVLTFGAGSRLTVL.

The V gene is TRBV13, the J gene TRBJ2-3; TRBD2 aligns across 8 bases. J gave up 3 bases and V 4 bases, and 6 bases lay outside the gene matches. The germline CDR1 and CDR2 sequences are PRHDT and FYEKMQ (reference sequence). This CDR3 is built from 15 residues. The CDR3: CASSSSGRGTDTQYF. The CDR3 DNA reads TGTGCCAGCAGCTCCAGCGGGAGAGGGACAGATACGCAGTATTTT.

This clone was observed a single time. The gene calls are TRBV27 and TRBJ1-6; 7 bases are a match to TRBD1. J was trimmed by 11 bases and V by 3 bases; bases with no gene match: 7. The CDR3 runs to 14 residues. The V gene's germline CDR1 is MNHEY and CDR2 SMNVEV (reference sequence). The CDR3 sequence: CASSFRQGEAPLHF. The CDR3 nucleotides read TGTGCCAGCAGTTTCAGACAGGGCGAGGCACCCCTCCACTTT.

The V and J genes are TRBV4-1 and TRBJ2-5; tentative D call: TRBD1 (5 bases). The ends were cut back, 5 bases at V and 7 bases at J, with 11 bases in the middle. Germline CDR1 reads MGHRA; CDR2 reads YSYEKL. CDR3 length equals 12 residues. In nucleotides, the CDR3 is TGCGCCAGCAGCTATATAGACAGGACCCAGTACTTC. Its protein is CASSYIDRTQYF.

The rearrangement uses TRBV4-2 and TRBJ2-7; D may be TRBD1 or TRBD2 (5 bases each). V was cut by 0 bases and J by 5 bases, with 8 bases left in between. Germline values: CDR1 LGHNA, CDR2 YNFKEQ. This CDR3 region has 13 residues. CDR3 bases: TGTGCCAGCAGCCAAGACTTGGGGGACGAGCAGTACTTC. Its protein is CASSQDLGDEQYF.

This sequence joins TRBV27 and TRBJ2-1; 10 nucleotides align to TRBD1. Per the germline V gene, CDR1 is MNHEY and CDR2 is SMNVEV (reference sequence). The CDR3 length is 15 residues. V gave up 8 bases and J gave up 2 bases; unmatched junction bases: 6. The CDR3 loop reads CASSTGQGAYNEQFF. CDR3 bases: TGTGCCAGCTCGACCGGACAGGGGGCCTACAATGAGCAGTTCTTC.

The chain couples TRBV6-1 to TRBJ1-2; a possible D gene is TRBD1 (5 bases). CDR1 and CDR2 (germline): MNHNS, SASEGT. Trimming pared 10 bases from V and 4 bases from J, leaving 16 bases between. This CDR3 contains 13 residues. The CDR3 sequence is CATLLGAIYGYTF. In DNA, the CDR3 is TGTGCCACCCTCCTCGGGGCCATCTATGGCTACACCTTC.

As for this clone: This same CDR3 is encoded by further DNA sequences in the sample. The chain carries TRBV28 and TRBJ2-5; D is perhaps TRBD2 (5 bases). CDR3 length: 13 amino acids. The V end was cut by 0 bases, the J end by 5 bases, with 7 bases between. CDR1 is MDHEN, CDR2 SYDVKM, per germline. The CDR3 nucleotides are TGTGCCAGCAGTTTATGGGCGGGTGAGACCCAGTACTTC. It translates to CASSLWAGETQYF.

This sequence joins TRBV10-2 and TRBJ1-5; 7 nucleotides align to TRBD1. V dropped 2 bases and J dropped 3; count of bases not matched to a gene: 4. Germline values: CDR1 WSHSY, CDR2 SAAADI. The CDR3 contains 15 residues. CDR3 sequence reads: CASSEDRVDNQPQHF. CDR3 in DNA: TGCGCCAGCAGTGAGGACAGGGTTGACAATCAGCCCCAGCATTTT.

The chain combines TRBV21-1 with TRBJ1-3. TRBV21-1 is deemed a pseudogene. This CDR3 contains 20 residues. Here the CDR3 DNA reads TGTGCCAGCAGCAAACGGGGGGGCAAAGGGCCACCTTCTTCTGGAAACACCATATATTTT. It is translated as CASSKRGGKGPPSSGNTIYF.

V usage is TRBV7-9 and J usage is TRBJ1-1; no clear D gene. From germline, CDR1 is SEHNR and CDR2 FQNEAQ (reference sequence). The CDR3 is 14 residues long. Between the trimmed V and J ends, which lost 3 bases and 7 bases, there was a span of 15 bases. The CDR3 protein is CASSLWPAASEAFF. The CDR3 DNA follows: TGTGCCAGCAGCTTGTGGCCCGCGGCGAGTGAAGCTTTCTTT.

The chain uses TRBV6-6 and TRBJ1-4; TRBD1 aligns across 9 bases. CDR1 is MNHNY and CDR2 is SVGAGI in the germline V gene (reference sequence). This CDR3 has 16 residues. The ends lost 6 bases at V and 5 bases at J; junction bases unmatched: 10. The CDR3 nucleotides are TGTGCCAGCAGCTGGGACAGGGAGGGGGTAAATGAAAAACTGTTTTTT. Its protein is CASSWDREGVNEKLFF.

This chain joins TRBV25-1 and TRBJ2-1; D not certain. Germline V lookup: CDR1 MGHDK, CDR2 SYGVNS. V was pared by 5 bases and J by 0 bases, with 14 bases between. The CDR3 extends over 16 amino acids. The CDR3 DNA is TGTGCCAGCAGTACGGATTTAGCTAGCTCCTACAATGAGCAGTTCTTC. It is translated as CASSTDLASSYNEQFF.

J is TRBJ1-1 and V is TRBV7-2, with D unclear. CDR3 size: 19 residues. Deletions cut 1 base from V and 0 bases from J, with 21 bases between. Per germline, CDR1 SGHTA and CDR2 FQGNSA. The CDR3 DNA sequence: TGTGCCAGCAGCTTAGTTGATAGGTCCCTGACTCGGCTGAACACTGAAGCTTTCTTT. It specifies CASSLVDRSLTRLNTEAFF. The entire variable domain, with the rest obtained from reference TRBV7-2 and TRBJ1-1, is as follows: GAGVSQSPSNKVTEKGKDVELRCDPISGHTALYWYRQSLGQGLEFLIYFQGNSAPDKSGLPSDRFSAERTGGSVSTLTIQRTQQEDSAVYLCASSLVDRSLTRLNTEAFFGQGTRLTVV.

The chain couples TRBV10-2 to TRBJ2-7; D unresolved. This CDR3 region has 12 residues. Germline V gene lookup returns CDR1 WSHSY and CDR2 SAAADI. The CDR3 DNA sequence: TGCACAACGTCCGGGCAGAACTACGAGCAGTACTTC. It is translated as CTTSGQNYEQYF.

The rearrangement uses TRBV10-2 and TRBJ2-2, with D possibly matching TRBD1 (5 bases). Trimming removed 4 bases from V and 4 bases from J, with 7 bases in between. This CDR3 has 13 amino acids. Germline V gene data show CDR1 as WSHSY and CDR2 as SAAADI. CDR3 residues: CASSVQGTGELFF. Here the CDR3 DNA reads TGCGCCAGCAGTGTGCAGGGCACCGGGGAGCTGTTTTTT.

The V call is TRBV28, the J call TRBJ2-7; tentative D call: TRBD1 (5 bases). The CDR3 has 16 amino acids. The germline V gene encodes CDR1 MDHEN and CDR2 SYDVKM. V lost 1 base, J lost 0 bases, and 13 bases lay in between. The CDR3 is CASSLSLGDSSYEQYF. For the CDR3, the DNA is TGTGCCAGCAGTTTATCGTTAGGGGATAGCTCCTACGAGCAGTACTTC. Variable domain in full (rest from reference TRBV28 and TRBJ2-7): DVKVTQSSRYLVKRTGEKVFLECVQDMDHENMFWYRQDPGLGLRLIYFSYDVKMKEKGDIPEGYSVSREKKERFSLILESASTNQTSMYLCASSLSLGDSSYEQYFGPGTRLTVT.

Regarding this clone: Other DNA sequences in the same sample also yield this CDR3. The chain combines TRBV6-5 with TRBJ2-7; D tentatively reads TRBD1 or TRBD2 (5 bases each). The germline V and J ends were trimmed by 0 bases and 5 bases, with 11 bases remaining between them. The CDR3 has 14 amino acids. Germline CDR1 MNHEY, CDR2 SVGAGI. This chain's CDR3 is CASSYSGPSDEQYF. The CDR3 DNA reads as TGTGCCAGCAGTTACTCGGGACCCTCAGACGAGCAGTACTTC.

V gene TRBV5-8 combines with J gene TRBJ2-5; D is tentatively TRBD1 or TRBD2 (5 bases each). The germline V and J ends were trimmed by 0 bases and 4 bases, with 10 bases remaining between them. The CDR3 is 14 residues long. Germline-derived CDR1 and CDR2 are SGHTS and YDEGEE. CDR3 in amino acids: CASSLGIGGETQYF. The CDR3 region has the DNA TGTGCCAGCAGCTTGGGAATTGGGGGAGAGACCCAGTACTTC.

The chain recombines TRBV5-1 with TRBJ2-2, with 8 bases that match TRBD2. Unmatched junction bases numbered 20, after V lost 5 bases and J lost 11 bases. Germline V CDR1 and CDR2: SGHRS, YFSETQ. This CDR3 spans 17 amino acids. The CDR3 DNA reads TGCGCCAGCAGTGGGGGAATAGCGGGGAACCTCAGAGTCGAGCTGTTTTTT. Translation gives CASSGGIAGNLRVELFF.

The chain employs TRBV6-1 and TRBJ2-1; D may be TRBD1 or TRBD2 (5 bases each). The germline V and J ends were trimmed by 2 bases and 4 bases, with 15 bases remaining between them. CDR1 is MNHNS, CDR2 SASEGT, per germline. The CDR3 spans 16 residues. The CDR3 sequence: CASSEFGASQYNEQFF. The CDR3 nucleotides are TGTGCCAGCAGTGAATTCGGGGCTAGCCAATACAATGAGCAGTTCTTC.

As regards this clone: The sample has other DNA sequences that encode this CDR3 too. V and J are TRBV14 and TRBJ2-7; either TRBD1 or TRBD2 may supply D (5 bases each). Germline V gene sequence: CDR1 SGHDN, CDR2 FVKESK. This CDR3 is 14 amino acids long. The V and J ends lost 0 bases and 6 bases respectively, with 12 bases between them. The CDR3 sequence: CASSQDRRGVEQYF. CDR3 sequence (DNA): TGTGCCAGCAGCCAAGATAGACGGGGCGTCGAGCAGTACTTC.

The chain uses TRBV10-2 and TRBJ2-2, with a possible D match to TRBD1 (6 bases). Trimming shortened V by 6 bases and J by 1 base, and 12 bases separated the two germline ends. Germline loops: CDR1 WSHSY, CDR2 SAAADI. The length of the CDR3 is 15 residues. The CDR3 here is CASRAGTQNTGELFF. CDR3 DNA: TGCGCCAGCAGAGCCGGGACACAGAACACCGGGGAGCTGTTTTTT.

V gene TRBV7-9 combines with J gene TRBJ2-7; TRBD1 might be the D (5 bases). The CDR3 has 14 residues. V was trimmed by 5 bases and J by 5 bases, leaving 16 bases between them. The germline V gene encodes CDR1 SEHNR and CDR2 FQNEAQ (reference sequence). The CDR3 is CASSPDTGRDEQYF. The DNA of the CDR3 is TGTGCCAGCAGCCCGGACACTGGTAGGGACGAGCAGTACTTC.

The chain combines TRBV6-6 with TRBJ2-7; D is perhaps TRBD1 (6 bases). The V gene lost 3 bases and the J gene lost 5 bases, with 14 bases spanning the gap. Per the germline V gene, CDR1 is MNHNY and CDR2 is SVGAGI (reference sequence). The CDR3 is 14 amino acids. For the CDR3, the DNA is TGTGCCAGCAGTTATATAGGGGGATTCAACGAGCAGTACTTC. Amino acids: CASSYIGGFNEQYF.